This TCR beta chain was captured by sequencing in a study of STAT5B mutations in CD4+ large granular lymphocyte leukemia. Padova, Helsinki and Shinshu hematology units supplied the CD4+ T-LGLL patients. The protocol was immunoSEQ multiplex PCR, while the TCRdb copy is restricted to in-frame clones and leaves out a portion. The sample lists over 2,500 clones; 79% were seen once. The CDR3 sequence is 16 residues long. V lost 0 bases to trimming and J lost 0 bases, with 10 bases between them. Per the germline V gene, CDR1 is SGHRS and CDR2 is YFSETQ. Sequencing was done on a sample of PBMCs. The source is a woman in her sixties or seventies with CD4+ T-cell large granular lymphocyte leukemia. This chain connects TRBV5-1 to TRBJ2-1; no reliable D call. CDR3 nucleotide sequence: TGCGCCAGCAGCTTGGGACAACCAGGCTCCTACAATGAGCAGTTCTTC. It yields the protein CASSLGQPGSYNEQFF. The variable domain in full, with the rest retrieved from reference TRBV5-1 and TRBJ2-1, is KAGVTQTPRYLIKTRGQQVTLSCSPISGHRSVSWYQQTPGQGLQFLFEYFSETQRNKGNFPGRFSGRQFSNSRSEMNVSTLELGDSALYLCASSLGQPGSYNEQFFGPGTRLTVL.